This T cell receptor beta chain was identified in a study of identical twins' blood T cells. Libraries were made from RNA as TCR cDNA, using a modified protocol. TCRdb re-called the 5' RACE reads through MiXCR, storing one row per CDR3 protein. The sample has fewer than 450,000 distinct CDR3 sequences; 25% to 35% are singletons. Germline V gives CDR1 SGHTA, CDR2 FQGNSA. This CDR3 contains 12 residues. V was pared by 3 bases and J by 6 bases, with 5 bases between. Study-level findings and limits: Each donor's most abundant TCRbeta clonotypes shared more CDR3 sequences with her twin than unrelated donors.

The donors were healthy female monozygous twins, three pairs in total. All three twin pairs grew up together with likely shared infections and vaccines. This clonotype was picked up a small number of times. Its specificity is not known. The TCR comes from a woman between 18 and 50 years old in good health. This chain connects TRBV7-2 to TRBJ2-2; D is undetermined. The sample was PBMCs. The CDR3: CASSFSPGELFF. The CDR3 DNA is TGTGCCAGCAGCTTTTCGCCCGGGGAGCTGTTTTTT.